The clone carrying this TCR beta chain was detected once. These data originate in a study of blood T cell repertoires in COVID-19. Background on the study: Samples came from the United States, Italy and Spain, spanning acute and convalescent COVID-19.

Libraries were prepared by immunoSEQ multiplex PCR; TCRdb keeps only in-frame clonotypes and omits some of them. The repertoire has over 200,000 clones, about nine tenths of them found once; the top ten carry about 6.5%. This TCR was recovered from a man between 60 and 75 years old who had recovered from COVID-19. Specimen: peripheral blood.

For the CDR3, the DNA is TGCGCCAGCAGCTTTGGGGGGACTGGGGCCAACGTCCTGACTTTC. It encodes CASSFGGTGANVLTF. The rearrangement joins TRBV5-1 to TRBJ2-6, with a tentative D call TRBD2 (6 bases). Trimming removed 2 bases at V and 2 bases at J, with 8 bases between. This CDR3 contains 15 residues. Germline V gene sequence: CDR1 SGHRS, CDR2 YFSETQ. Full variable domain (remainder filled in from reference TRBV5-1 and TRBJ2-6): KAGVTQTPRYLIKTRGQQVTLSCSPISGHRSVSWYQQTPGQGLQFLFEYFSETQRNKGNFPGRFSGRQFSNSRSEMNVSTLELGDSALYLCASSFGGTGANVLTFGAGSRLTVL.